This record concerns one T cell receptor beta chain sequence. Its target is not known. Total RNA and DNA came together from 20-30 mg of bulk tissue without cell sorting. The sample belongs to a study of tumor-infiltrating lymphocytes in primary liver carcinoma. Whole-study findings and limits: When set against blood, tumors had a significantly higher top-250-clone fraction (p = 0.039).

The V gene lost 5 bases and the J gene lost 6 bases, with 29 bases spanning the gap. The CDR3 runs 19 residues. CDR1 MDHEN and CDR2 SYDVKM come from the germline V gene. Synthesis of TCR beta cDNA was carried out from 450 to 500 ng total RNA with a constant-region primer. Nested multiplex PCR, run for three rounds with slightly modified ARM-PCR, yielded TCR beta libraries. Rounds one and two of PCR, each of roughly 10 cycles, were primed with TRBV1-TRBV30 forward primers and a C-beta reverse primer. MiXCR was run by TCRdb on the multiplex PCR reads, yielding one entry per CDR3 protein. The data contain over 95,000 distinct CDR3 sequences, 55% to 75% of them seen just once; the ten biggest clones take up just over 9.5%.

The sample comprised liver tumor tissue from sampling region 5. This sample's subset: tumor region T5, tumor centre. The sequence derives from a woman in her sixties or seventies with primary liver carcinoma and hepatitis B virus infection. The chain is built from TRBV28 and TRBJ1-5; D may be TRBD1 (6 bases). The CDR3 loop reads CASSGTRRRGATRGQPQHF. The DNA of the CDR3 is TGTGCCAGCAGTGGAACCCGGAGACGGGGGGCCACCCGCGGTCAGCCCCAGCATTTT. The variable domain in full, completed from reference TRBV28 and TRBJ1-5, reads DVKVTQSSRYLVKRTGEKVFLECVQDMDHENMFWYRQDPGLGLRLIYFSYDVKMKEKGDIPEGYSVSREKKERFSLILESASTNQTSMYLCASSGTRRRGATRGQPQHFGDGTRLSIL.